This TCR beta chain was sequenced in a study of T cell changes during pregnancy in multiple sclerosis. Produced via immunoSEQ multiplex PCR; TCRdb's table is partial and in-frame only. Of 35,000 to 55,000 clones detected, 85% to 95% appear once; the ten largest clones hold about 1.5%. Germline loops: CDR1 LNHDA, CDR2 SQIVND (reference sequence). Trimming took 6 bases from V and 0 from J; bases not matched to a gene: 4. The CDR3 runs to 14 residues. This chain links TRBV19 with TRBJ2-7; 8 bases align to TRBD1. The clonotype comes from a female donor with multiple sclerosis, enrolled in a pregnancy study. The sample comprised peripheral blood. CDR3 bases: TGTGCCAGTAGCAAGGGACAGGACTCCTACGAGCAGTACTTC. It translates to CASSKGQDSYEQYF.